Listed here is a single TCR beta chain. There are 16 residues in the CDR3. The V end was cut by 4 bases, the J end by 0 bases, with 10 bases between. Germline lookup yields CDR1 SGHNT and CDR2 YENEEA. These data originate in a study of CD8 T cells in Susac syndrome. With random hexamers, about 0.5 to 1 ug RNA was reverse transcribed. The CDR3 of TCR beta was amplified by immunoSEQ multiplex PCR across 54 Vbeta and 13 Jbeta. TCRdb re-analysed the immunoSEQ multiplex PCR reads in MiXCR, keeping a single row per CDR3 protein. The repertoire has around 80,000 distinct CDR3 sequences, over 90% of them found once; the top ten carry 0.2% to 0.3%.

The sample taken for sequencing was CD8+ T cells from PBMCs. This chain uses TRBV11-3 with TRBJ2-6; D is perhaps TRBD1 (5 bases). The TCR comes from a human donor in good health. CDR3 sequence: CASSWGSNSGANVLTF. In DNA, the CDR3 is TGTGCCAGCAGCTGGGGCAGTAACTCTGGGGCCAACGTCCTGACTTTC.